One and the same sample provided the 17 T cell receptor beta chains below, sequenced in a study of technical replicates of blood from four donors. Profiled with immunoSEQ multiplex PCR; TCRdb holds only in-frame clones, not every one. The table has under 90,000 clones, about 94% seen once; the top ten hold roughly 0.25%. Sequencing input: T cells isolated from PBMCs. The receptors derive from a human donor in good health.

J is TRBJ2-4 and V is TRBV5-8; a weak D match, TRBD2 (6 bases). Germline values: CDR1 SGHTS, CDR2 YDEGEE. The CDR3 has 17 residues. Trimming left V 4 bases short and J 6 bases short, with 23 bases between. The DNA of the CDR3 is TGTGCCAGCAGCGTTTACACTACCGAAAGCGGGCGAAACATTCAGTACTTC. Translating gives CASSVYTTESGRNIQYF.

The chain uses TRBV6-6 and TRBJ2-5; tentatively, D is TRBD2 (5 bases). The V end lost 0 bases, the J end lost 5 bases, and 10 bases lay between the germline ends. The CDR3 spans 14 residues. In germline, CDR1 is MNHNY, CDR2 SVGAGI (reference sequence). For the CDR3, the DNA is TGTGCCAGCAGTTACTCGAGGGAACAGGAGACCCAGTACTTC. This sequence encodes CASSYSREQETQYF.

This chain connects TRBV9 to TRBJ1-2, with D tentatively TRBD1 (6 bases). The germline gives CDR1 SGDLS, CDR2 YYNGEE. Between the trimmed V and J ends, which lost 3 bases and 0 bases, there was a span of 12 bases. This CDR3 is 15 amino acids long. The CDR3 region is CASSGRGAANYGYTF. CDR3 in DNA: TGTGCCAGCAGCGGACGGGGGGCAGCTAACTATGGCTACACCTTC.

The chain carries TRBV30 and TRBJ1-2; D call uncertain. Trimming pared 4 bases from V and 8 bases from J, leaving 17 bases between. The germline V gene has CDR1 GTSNPN and CDR2 SVGIG (reference sequence). This CDR3 is built from 13 residues. CDR3 coding DNA: TGTGCCTGGATGGCCTCCAAAACGAGGGGCTACACCTTC. This encodes CAWMASKTRGYTF.

This chain uses TRBV5-1 with TRBJ2-7; 8 bases map to TRBD1. After removal of 5 bases from V and 2 bases from J, the junction contained 12 bases not matched to a gene. CDR3 length equals 16 residues. Germline V gene data show CDR1 as SGHRS and CDR2 as YFSETQ. CDR3 residues: CASSYGGWTGTYEQYF. CDR3 nucleotide sequence: TGCGCCAGCAGTTATGGTGGCTGGACAGGGACCTACGAGCAGTACTTC. The entire variable domain, with the rest obtained from reference TRBV5-1 and TRBJ2-7, is as follows: KAGVTQTPRYLIKTRGQQVTLSCSPISGHRSVSWYQQTPGQGLQFLFEYFSETQRNKGNFPGRFSGRQFSNSRSEMNVSTLELGDSALYLCASSYGGWTGTYEQYFGPGTRLTVT.

This clone appeared a single time. The rearrangement links TRBV19 to TRBJ2-3; TRBD2 agrees at 12 bases. Germline CDR1 is LNHDA and CDR2 is SQIVND (reference sequence). The CDR3 is made up of 18 amino acids. V was pared by 5 bases and J by 0 bases, with 9 bases of the junction left unmatched. CDR3 nucleotides: TGTGCCAGTAGTTCCGGACTAGCGGGACCCATTAGCACAGATACGCAGTATTTT. This sequence encodes CASSSGLAGPISTDTQYF.

The chain carries TRBV28 and TRBJ2-7; 12 positions match TRBD1. Losses at the gene ends were 5 bases for V and 6 bases for J; bases not matched to a gene: 5. CDR3 size: 14 residues. CDR1 and CDR2 from the germline V gene are MDHEN and SYDVKM. The CDR3: CASSLRDRGREQYF. CDR3 in DNA: TGTGCCAGCAGTCTCCGGGACAGGGGGCGCGAGCAGTACTTC.

The gene calls are TRBV5-1 and TRBJ2-5; 7 nucleotides line up with TRBD2. The CDR3 is 14 amino acids. Unmatched junction bases numbered 2, after V lost 3 bases and J lost 0 bases. From germline, CDR1 is SGHRS and CDR2 YFSETQ. This CDR3 is CASSWGGDQETQYF. The DNA for the CDR3 is TGCGCCAGCAGCTGGGGGGGGGACCAAGAGACCCAGTACTTC. Full variable domain (remainder filled in from reference TRBV5-1 and TRBJ2-5): KAGVTQTPRYLIKTRGQQVTLSCSPISGHRSVSWYQQTPGQGLQFLFEYFSETQRNKGNFPGRFSGRQFSNSRSEMNVSTLELGDSALYLCASSWGGDQETQYFGPGTRLLVL.

The chain has TRBV15 and TRBJ1-2; TRBD1 is a possible D gene (6 bases). V lost 0 bases and J 4 bases, leaving 12 bases between the germline ends. This CDR3 comprises 15 residues. CDR1 is LNHNV, CDR2 YYDKDF, per germline (reference sequence). The CDR3 spells CATSRDLTGLYGYTF. The CDR3 DNA follows: TGTGCCACCAGCAGAGATTTGACAGGACTCTATGGCTACACCTTC.

The chain employs TRBV6-1 and TRBJ2-7, with D possibly TRBD2 on 5 matching bases. The length of the CDR3 is 14 residues. The germline V gene has CDR1 MNHNS and CDR2 SASEGT. Trimming shortened V by 1 base and J by 3 bases, and 10 bases separated the two germline ends. The CDR3 is CASSEVTSFYEQYF. In DNA form, the CDR3 reads TGTGCCAGCAGTGAAGTAACTAGTTTCTACGAGCAGTACTTC.

This rearrangement joins TRBV6-1 to TRBJ2-3; D is perhaps TRBD2 (5 bases). This CDR3 is 16 amino acids long. V was pared by 2 bases and J by 4 bases, with 16 bases between. Germline values: CDR1 MNHNS, CDR2 SASEGT. The CDR3 protein is CASSELRTEASDTQYF. In DNA form, the CDR3 reads TGTGCCAGCAGTGAATTGAGGACGGAGGCGTCAGATACGCAGTATTTT.

V and J are TRBV9 and TRBJ2-5, with 10 bases matching TRBD2. J lost 7 bases, V lost 3 bases, and 21 bases had no gene match. There are 19 residues in the CDR3. Per germline, CDR1 SGDLS and CDR2 YYNGEE. Written as DNA, the CDR3 is TGTGCCAGCAGCGGCTATTCGACCAGGACTAGCGGACCCCTCGGGACCCAGTACTTC. Translated, it gives CASSGYSTRTSGPLGTQYF.

The J gene is TRBJ2-1, the V gene TRBV18, with 11 bases that match TRBD2. This CDR3 contains 16 residues. The V gene's germline CDR1 is KGHSH and CDR2 LQKENI. V was pared by 1 base and J by 7 bases, with 6 bases of the junction left unmatched. CDR3 coding DNA: TGTGCCAGCTCACCACTTACTAGCGGGAGTGGAAATGAGCAGTTCTTC. It is translated as CASSPLTSGSGNEQFF.

This chain joins TRBV7-9 and TRBJ2-1, with 7 bases matching TRBD2. The ends lost 5 bases at V and 8 bases at J; junction bases unmatched: 18. The CDR3 is 17 residues long. Germline V lookup: CDR1 SEHNR, CDR2 FQNEAQ (reference sequence). In DNA form, the CDR3 reads TGTGCCAGCAGCCCTTCGTGGGTGGGAGGGGAAGTGGATGAGCAGTTCTTC. Translation: CASSPSWVGGEVDEQFF. Based on the CDR3 plus reference TRBV7-9 and TRBJ2-1, the full variable domain is DTGVSQNPRHKITKRGQNVTFRCDPISEHNRLYWYRQTLGQGPEFLTYFQNEAQLEKSRLLSDRFSAERPKGSFSTLEIQRTEQGDSAMYLCASSPSWVGGEVDEQFFGPGTRLTVL.

The chain couples TRBV5-1 to TRBJ2-1; D might be TRBD2 (6 bases). The V gene's germline CDR1 is SGHRS and CDR2 YFSETQ. The CDR3 spans 16 residues. V gave up 1 base and J gave up 5 bases, with 16 bases separating them. The CDR3 loop is CASSLLGGYPDNEQFF. DNA of the CDR3: TGCGCCAGCAGCTTGCTCGGGGGTTACCCCGACAATGAGCAGTTCTTC.

V and J are TRBV4-2 and TRBJ2-7, with 9 bases identical to TRBD2. CDR3 length equals 17 residues. Germline loops: CDR1 LGHNA, CDR2 YNFKEQ. Unmatched junction bases numbered 12, after V lost 0 bases and J lost 6 bases. CDR3 sequence reads: CASSQDGAGGLLSEQYF. DNA of the CDR3: TGTGCCAGCAGCCAAGATGGGGCGGGGGGGCTCCTAAGCGAGCAGTACTTC.

This clone was recorded once. This chain links TRBV28 with TRBJ2-1, with 11 bases identical to TRBD2. CDR3 length: 15 amino acids. V dropped 6 bases and J dropped 6; count of bases not matched to a gene: 7. CDR1 is MDHEN and CDR2 is SYDVKM in the germline V gene. In nucleotides, the CDR3 is TGTGCCAGCAGGGGGGTAGCGGGAGGGATCAATGAGCAGTTCTTC. Protein: CASRGVAGGINEQFF.